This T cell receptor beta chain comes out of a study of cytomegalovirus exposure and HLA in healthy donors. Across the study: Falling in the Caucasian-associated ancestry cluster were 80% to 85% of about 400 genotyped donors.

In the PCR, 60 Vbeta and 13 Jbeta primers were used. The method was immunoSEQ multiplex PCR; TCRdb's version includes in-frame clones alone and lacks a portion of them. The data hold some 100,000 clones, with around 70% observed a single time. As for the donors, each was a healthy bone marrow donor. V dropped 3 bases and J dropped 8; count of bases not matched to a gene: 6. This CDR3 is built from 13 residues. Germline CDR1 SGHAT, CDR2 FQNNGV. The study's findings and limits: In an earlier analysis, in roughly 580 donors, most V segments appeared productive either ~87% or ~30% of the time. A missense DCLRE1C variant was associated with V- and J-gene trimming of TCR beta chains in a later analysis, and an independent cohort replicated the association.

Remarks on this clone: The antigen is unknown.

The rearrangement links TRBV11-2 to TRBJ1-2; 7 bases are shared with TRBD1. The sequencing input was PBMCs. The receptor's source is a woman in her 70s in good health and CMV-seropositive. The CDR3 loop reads CASSFGTDRGYTF. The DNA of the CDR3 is TGTGCCAGCAGCTTTGGGACAGACCGGGGCTACACCTTC.